The 28 T cell receptor beta chains below come from one sample, sequenced in a study of CD8 T cells in Susac syndrome (dated 2019 in TCRdb). The library was prepared using the immunoSEQ multiplex PCR assay. RNA was extracted using the RNeasy kit, and about 0.5 to 1 microgram was reverse transcribed with random hexamers. TCRdb redid the processing of the public reads, applying fastp at Q25 and MiXCR, and retained in-frame beta chains. All rows with the same CDR3 protein become a single entry with the most common DNA and genes. For this sample there are about 300,000 distinct CDR3 sequences; roughly 90% appear just once. The ten largest clones take up less than 0.2% of the sample. Sequencing was carried out using CD8+ T cells from PBMCs. All receptors derive from a human donor with multiple sclerosis.

The chain joins TRBV20-1 to TRBJ1-2; 8 nucleotides agree with TRBD1. Per the germline V gene, CDR1 is DFQATT and CDR2 is SNEGSKA (reference sequence). J lost 1 base, V lost 5 bases, and 6 bases had no gene match. This CDR3 region has 14 residues. The CDR3 nucleotides read TGCAGTGCTTTAACAGGGGGAGGTAACTATGGCTACACCTTC. This codes for CSALTGGGNYGYTF.

The CDR3, as DNA: TGCAGCGTTGAATACCGGGACAGGGTTAGGGGGGAGCAGTTCTTC. This gives the protein CSVEYRDRVRGEQFF. This sequence joins TRBV29-1 and TRBJ2-1, with 9 nucleotides matching TRBD1. The V and J ends lost 2 bases and 10 bases, in that order; junction bases with no gene match: 12. The CDR3 is 15 amino acids. Germline CDR1 is SQVTM and CDR2 is ANQGSEA.

This clonotype has only one observation. This chain links TRBV19 with TRBJ2-1, with D possibly being TRBD2 (5 bases). The CDR3 is 13 residues long. Germline V CDR1 and CDR2: LNHDA, SQIVND (reference sequence). The V gene lost 6 bases and the J gene lost 1 base, with 7 bases spanning the gap. This CDR3 is CASRGVSYNEQFF. For the CDR3, the DNA is TGTGCCAGTAGGGGAGTTTCCTACAATGAGCAGTTCTTC.

This clonotype was recorded a few times. The chain has TRBV28 and TRBJ1-3; no reliable D call. The CDR3 has 17 amino acids. With 4 bases removed from V and 4 bases from J, the gap between germline ends came to 20 bases. Per germline, CDR1 MDHEN and CDR2 SYDVKM. CDR3 sequence (DNA): TGTGCCAGCAGTTCCCACGTCGAGGTGGTAGGAGGAAACACCATATATTTT. Translating gives CASSSHVEVVGGNTIYF.

The chain links TRBV12-3 or TRBV12-4 to TRBJ2-7; D is undetermined. V gave up 6 bases and J gave up 5 bases, with 20 bases separating them. This CDR3 contains 15 residues. CDR3 sequence: CASSLSGKGFNEQYF. CDR3 nucleotides: TGTGCCAGCAGCCTCAGTGGTAAGGGTTTCAACGAGCAGTACTTC.

The chain is built from TRBV15 and TRBJ2-5; perhaps D is TRBD1 or TRBD2 (5 bases each). Germline V CDR1 and CDR2: LNHNV, YYDKDF (reference sequence). Trimming stripped 4 bases from V and 3 bases from J, with 21 bases between. This CDR3 is built from 17 residues. The CDR3: CATSTTVTVGRKETQYF. DNA of the CDR3: TGTGCCACCAGCACTACGGTAACGGTGGGACGAAAAGAGACCCAGTACTTC.

V usage is TRBV6-2 or TRBV6-3 and J usage is TRBJ1-5; unclear D gene. The CDR3 extends over 14 amino acids. Germline-derived CDR1 and CDR2 are MNHEY and SVGEGT. The V end was cut by 0 bases, the J end by 7 bases, with 10 bases between. This CDR3 reads CASSYSIGSQPQHF. The CDR3 coding sequence is TGTGCCAGCAGTTACTCGATCGGGAGCCAGCCCCAGCATTTT.

The chain joins TRBV28 to TRBJ1-2, with 7 bases matching TRBD1. Germline-derived CDR1 and CDR2 are MDHEN and SYDVKM. The CDR3 loop spans 14 amino acids. Trimming removed 7 bases from V and 1 base from J; junction bases left unmatched: 6. The CDR3 sequence: CASTRGQGNYGYTF. In DNA form, the CDR3 reads TGTGCCAGCACGAGGGGGCAGGGTAACTATGGCTACACCTTC.

DNA of the CDR3: TGTGCCACCAGCGGCCATAATAGATTGGGGACCTACAATGAGCAGTTCTTC. Its protein is CATSGHNRLGTYNEQFF. V usage is TRBV15 and J usage is TRBJ2-1; D gene unclear. This CDR3 spans 17 amino acids. Trimming took 5 bases from V and 2 from J, leaving 19 bases between them. Germline V gene data show CDR1 as LNHNV and CDR2 as YYDKDF (reference sequence). The variable domain in full, completed from reference TRBV15 and TRBJ2-1, reads DAMVIQNPRYQVTQFGKPVTLSCSQTLNHNVMYWYQQKSSQAPKLLFHYYDKDFNNEADTPDNFQSRRPNTSFCFLDIRSPGLGDTAMYLCATSGHNRLGTYNEQFFGPGTRLTVL.

This clonotype was found once. The chain links TRBV5-4 to TRBJ1-2, with a possible D match to TRBD1 (6 bases). The germline CDR1 and CDR2 sequences are SGHNT and YYREEE (reference sequence). The V and J ends lost 2 bases and 4 bases respectively, with 9 bases between them. This CDR3 comprises 13 residues. In DNA, the CDR3 is TGTGCCAGCAGCTTCAGGGGTGGCTATGGCTACACCTTC. This codes for CASSFRGGYGYTF.

The CDR3 DNA reads as TGCAGCGGGACAGGGCCCTATGACGAGCAGTACTTC. It translates to CSGTGPYDEQYF. This chain joins TRBV29-1 and TRBJ2-7, with TRBD1 matching over 8 bases. J was trimmed by 5 bases and V by 7 bases; bases with no gene match: 7. Per germline, CDR1 SQVTM and CDR2 ANQGSEA. The CDR3 spans 12 residues.

The chain is built from TRBV6-5 and TRBJ2-1; a weak D match, TRBD2 (6 bases). Trimming cost V 5 bases and J 10 bases, with 15 bases left between them. Germline lookup yields CDR1 MNHEY and CDR2 SVGAGI. The CDR3 covers 13 residues. CDR3 residues: CASSTLRGSEQFF. Here the CDR3 DNA reads TGTGCCAGCAGTACCCTCCGGGGGAGCGAGCAGTTCTTC.

This clonotype was counted at least ten times. The V and J genes are TRBV7-2 and TRBJ2-1; 12 bases are a match to TRBD2. V was clipped by 5 bases and J by 6 bases; unmatched bases: 8. CDR1 is SGHTA and CDR2 is FQGNSA in the germline V gene. This CDR3 contains 16 residues. In DNA form, the CDR3 reads TGTGCCAGCAGCCCACGGACTAGCGGGATAGGCAATGAGCAGTTCTTC. The encoded protein is CASSPRTSGIGNEQFF.

CDR3 residues: CSPLGYSYNEQFF. The CDR3 region has the DNA TGCAGTCCTCTGGGCTACTCCTACAATGAGCAGTTCTTC. The chain couples TRBV20-1 to TRBJ2-1; D uncertain. Germline assignment: CDR1 DFQATT and CDR2 SNEGSKA (reference sequence). V lost 8 bases and J 0 bases, leaving 11 bases between the germline ends. The CDR3 totals 13 residues.

The chain uses TRBV28 and TRBJ1-6; 9 positions agree with TRBD1. The CDR3 loop spans 16 amino acids. The V segment lost 5 bases and the J segment 10 bases; nucleotides outside the gene matches: 12. Germline V lookup: CDR1 MDHEN, CDR2 SYDVKM. The CDR3 DNA reads TGTGCCAGCAGTCCTGACCGACAGGGGGTTTACTCACCCCTCCACTTT. The encoded protein is CASSPDRQGVYSPLHF.

The rearrangement links TRBV4-1 to TRBJ1-2; D unresolved. V was cut by 0 bases and J by 3 bases, with 17 bases left in between. Per germline, CDR1 MGHRA and CDR2 YSYEKL. This CDR3 contains 17 residues. In DNA, the CDR3 is TGCGCCAGCAGCCAAGATTACCCGGTGGACGGCTACTATGGCTACACCTTC. This encodes CASSQDYPVDGYYGYTF.

The gene calls are TRBV5-5 and TRBJ2-1; 7 positions match TRBD2. Germline V CDR1 and CDR2: SGHKS, YYEKEE (reference sequence). There are 13 residues in the CDR3. The V segment lost 0 bases and the J segment 10 bases; nucleotides outside the gene matches: 4. The CDR3 DNA reads TGTGCCAGCAGCTTGGAAGGACTAGGGGAGCAGTTCTTC. Translating it yields CASSLEGLGEQFF.

The rearrangement joins TRBV4-1 to TRBJ1-6; D is ambiguous. This CDR3 region has 14 residues. Per germline, CDR1 MGHRA and CDR2 YSYEKL. V lost 4 bases and J lost 10, with 14 bases in between. The CDR3 reads CASSPRHLWSPLHF. In DNA, the CDR3 is TGCGCCAGCAGCCCCCGACACCTCTGGTCACCCCTCCACTTT.

The genes are TRBV4-3 and TRBJ2-2, with D perhaps being TRBD1 or TRBD2 (6 bases each). V lost 1 base and J 5 bases, leaving 14 bases between the germline ends. The CDR3 sequence is 16 residues long. The V gene's germline CDR1 is LGHNA and CDR2 YSLEER. For the CDR3, the DNA is TGCGCCAGCAGCCAAGGATGGGGGGCGGGAACCGGGGAGCTGTTTTTT. Translated: CASSQGWGAGTGELFF.

The chain carries TRBV30 and TRBJ1-3; D remains unclear. The V gene lost 0 bases and the J gene lost 0 bases, with 6 bases spanning the gap. Germline CDR1 GTSNPN, CDR2 SVGIG (reference sequence). The CDR3 runs to 14 residues. CDR3 bases: TGTGCCTGGAGTGTCGGGAGCTCTGGAAACACCATATATTTT. Amino acids: CAWSVGSSGNTIYF.

This clonotype was observed a few times. This chain links TRBV28 with TRBJ2-5; 10 bases are shared with TRBD1. Losses at the gene ends were 9 bases for V and 5 bases for J; bases not matched to a gene: 6. Germline V gene data show CDR1 as MDHEN and CDR2 as SYDVKM. The CDR3 contains 13 residues. The CDR3 spells CASGTGEGETQYF. The CDR3 DNA follows: TGTGCCAGTGGGACAGGGGAAGGGGAGACCCAGTACTTC.

V is TRBV21-1 and J is TRBJ1-5. TRBV21-1 is recorded as a pseudogene. This CDR3 comprises 16 residues. The CDR3 reads CASSPSCDTPNQPQHF. The CDR3 DNA follows: TGTGCCAGCAGTCCCTCGTGCGACACGCCCAATCAGCCCCAGCATTTT.

A few counts support this clonotype. This rearrangement joins TRBV3-1 to TRBJ2-1, with 7 positions matching TRBD2. This CDR3 has 16 residues. V trimming: 0 bases; J trimming: 0 bases; junction bases outside the gene matches: 2. Germline lookup yields CDR1 LGHDT and CDR2 YNNKEL (reference sequence). The CDR3 region has the DNA TGTGCCAGCAGCCAAGAACGCGGGAGCTCCTACAATGAGCAGTTCTTC. The encoded protein is CASSQERGSSYNEQFF.

This clonotype has only a few counts. This chain links TRBV4-1 with TRBJ2-3, with D possibly TRBD2 on 6 matching bases. This CDR3 spans 15 amino acids. Germline V gives CDR1 MGHRA, CDR2 YSYEKL. Trimming left V 0 bases short and J 4 bases short, with 11 bases between. The CDR3 DNA sequence: TGCGCCAGCAGCCAAGACAGGACGGGGGCAGATACGCAGTATTTT. Residues: CASSQDRTGADTQYF.

The rearrangement joins TRBV7-9 to TRBJ1-4; tentative D call: TRBD1 (6 bases). Germline V gives CDR1 SEHNR, CDR2 FQNEAQ (reference sequence). This CDR3 comprises 16 residues. With 0 bases removed from V and 3 bases from J, the gap between germline ends came to 11 bases. In nucleotides, the CDR3 is TGTGCCAGCAGCTTAGCGACCGGGGGCCCTAATGAAAAACTGTTTTTT. Its protein is CASSLATGGPNEKLFF.

The J gene is TRBJ2-3, the V gene TRBV30, with D unclear. V was cut by 3 bases and J by 1 base, with 8 bases left in between. Germline V lookup: CDR1 GTSNPN, CDR2 SVGIG (reference sequence). This CDR3 region has 13 residues. CDR3 nucleotides: TGTGCCTGGAGAACACTCCGCACAGATACGCAGTATTTT. Translation: CAWRTLRTDTQYF. Together with reference TRBV30 and TRBJ2-3, the CDR3 gives the full variable domain: SQTIHQWPATLVQPVGSPLSLECTVEGTSNPNLYWYRQAAGRGLQLLFYSVGIGQISSEVPQNLSASRPQDRQFILSSKKLLLSDSGFYLCAWRTLRTDTQYFGPGTRLTVL.

The table lists this clonotype with a count of one. The chain couples TRBV29-1 to TRBJ2-7; D is undetermined. V was clipped by 6 bases and J by 3 bases, with 6 bases between them. Germline CDR1 is SQVTM and CDR2 is ANQGSEA. The CDR3 has 10 amino acids. CDR3 region: CSVWNYEQYF. The DNA of the CDR3 is TGCAGCGTCTGGAACTACGAGCAGTACTTC.

The chain uses TRBV6-5 and TRBJ2-1, with D tentatively TRBD2 (6 bases). Germline CDR1 MNHEY, CDR2 SVGAGI. This CDR3 spans 14 amino acids. V was pared by 6 bases and J by 5 bases, with 14 bases between. CDR3 region: CASSYGTFHNEQFF. CDR3 nucleotides: TGTGCCAGCAGCTACGGGACTTTCCACAATGAGCAGTTCTTC.